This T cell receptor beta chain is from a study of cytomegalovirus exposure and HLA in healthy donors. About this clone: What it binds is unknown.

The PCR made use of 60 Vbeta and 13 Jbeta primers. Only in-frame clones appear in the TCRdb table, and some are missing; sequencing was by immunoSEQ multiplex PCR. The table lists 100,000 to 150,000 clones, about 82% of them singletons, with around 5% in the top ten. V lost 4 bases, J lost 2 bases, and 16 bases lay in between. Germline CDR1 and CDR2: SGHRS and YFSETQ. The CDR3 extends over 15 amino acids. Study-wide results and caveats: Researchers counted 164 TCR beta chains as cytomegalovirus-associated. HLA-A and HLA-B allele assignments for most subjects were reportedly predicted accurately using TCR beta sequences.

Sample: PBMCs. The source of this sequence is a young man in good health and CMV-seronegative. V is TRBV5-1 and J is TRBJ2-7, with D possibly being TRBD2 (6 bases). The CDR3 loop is CASSPRGSGTYEQYF. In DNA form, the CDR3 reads TGCGCCAGCAGCCCCCGGGGGAGCGGCACCTACGAGCAGTACTTC.